Listed here are 18 T cell receptor beta chains from one sample, sequenced in a study of blood T cell repertoires in COVID-19. Data came from immunoSEQ multiplex PCR; TCRdb stores just in-frame clones and leaves some out. The sample shows about 100,000 clones, 90% of them seen only once. Sequencing was done on a sample of peripheral blood. All receptors come from a man aged 55 to 70 with acute or convalescent COVID-19.

The V gene is TRBV6-5, the J gene TRBJ2-1, with 10 bases matching TRBD2. The V gene's germline CDR1 is MNHEY and CDR2 SVGAGI. Trimming took 1 base from V and 4 from J; bases not matched to a gene: 4. The CDR3 contains 16 residues. CDR3 protein: CASSYLSGRVYNEQFF. In nucleotides, the CDR3 is TGTGCCAGCAGTTACTTAAGCGGGAGGGTATACAATGAGCAGTTCTTC.

The V call is TRBV6-7, the J call TRBJ2-7; a weak D match, TRBD2 (7 bases). TRBV6-7 is flagged as an ORF with uncertain function. There are 15 residues in the CDR3. Trimming stripped 4 bases from V and 4 bases from J, with 17 bases between. This chain's CDR3 is CASSSGTPGGYEQYF. CDR3 DNA: TGTGCCAGCAGTTCCGGGACACCCGGGGGGTACGAGCAGTACTTC.

The chain couples TRBV11-2 to TRBJ1-1, with 7 nucleotides matching TRBD1. The CDR3 extends over 15 amino acids. Germline lookup yields CDR1 SGHAT and CDR2 FQNNGV. The V segment lost 4 bases and the J segment 1 base; nucleotides outside the gene matches: 6. CDR3 sequence (DNA): TGTGCCAGCAGCTGGAGGGGGCCGCAGAACACTGAAGCTTTCTTT. It encodes CASSWRGPQNTEAFF.

The genes are TRBV7-9 and TRBJ2-1; TRBD2 matches at 7 bases. Looked up from germline, CDR1 is SEHNR and CDR2 is FQNEAQ (reference sequence). V lost 5 bases to trimming and J lost 3 bases; unmatched junction nucleotides: 13. The CDR3 loop spans 17 amino acids. CDR3 region: CASSKRAGVDYYNEQFF. CDR3 nucleotides: TGTGCCAGCAGCAAGCGGGCGGGAGTTGATTACTACAATGAGCAGTTCTTC.

CDR3 nucleotides: TGTGCCGGAAGCTCTAGCGGAAGTTCCGGCGAGCAGTACTTC. This gives the protein CAGSSSGSSGEQYF. V is TRBV6-5 and J is TRBJ2-7; TRBD2 aligns across 7 bases. The CDR3 consists of 14 residues. Germline loops: CDR1 MNHEY, CDR2 SVGAGI. Germline trimming cut 11 bases from V and 6 bases from J; bases unmatched to any gene: 16.

This clone was observed once. The CDR3: CASTGRAYNEQFF. CDR3 nucleotides: TGTGCCAGCACCGGGAGAGCCTACAATGAGCAGTTCTTC. The chain couples TRBV7-9 to TRBJ2-1; TRBD2 might be the D (6 bases). CDR1 and CDR2 from the germline V gene are SEHNR and FQNEAQ (reference sequence). Trimming took 7 bases from V and 2 from J, leaving 9 bases between them. This CDR3 comprises 13 residues.

This rearrangement joins TRBV29-1 to TRBJ2-7, with 8 bases identical to TRBD2. Trimming removed 5 bases from V and 0 bases from J; junction bases left unmatched: 0. The CDR3 consists of 12 residues. The germline gives CDR1 SQVTM, CDR2 ANQGSEA. As DNA, the CDR3 is TGCAGCGTTCGGGGGGGCTCCTACGAGCAGTACTTC. Translation gives CSVRGGSYEQYF.

This rearrangement joins TRBV7-2 to TRBJ2-3; unclear D gene. Germline loops: CDR1 SGHTA, CDR2 FQGNSA. V lost 2 bases, J lost 4 bases, and 7 bases lay in between. This CDR3 has 13 residues. The DNA for the CDR3 is TGTGCCAGCAGCTTAACGAGCCCAGATACGCAGTATTTT. Translation: CASSLTSPDTQYF. Supplemented by reference TRBV7-2 and TRBJ2-3, the full variable domain reads GAGVSQSPSNKVTEKGKDVELRCDPISGHTALYWYRQSLGQGLEFLIYFQGNSAPDKSGLPSDRFSAERTGGSVSTLTIQRTQQEDSAVYLCASSLTSPDTQYFGPGTRLTVL.

This chain links TRBV19 with TRBJ2-4; tentative D call: TRBD2 (5 bases). The CDR3 sequence is 14 residues long. In germline, CDR1 is LNHDA, CDR2 SQIVND (reference sequence). Trimming stripped 5 bases from V and 9 bases from J, with 17 bases between. The CDR3 DNA reads as TGTGCCAGTAGTGTTGACTATTCCGTAGCCATTCAGTACTTC. It is translated as CASSVDYSVAIQYF.

The chain uses TRBV10-3 and TRBJ2-5; TRBD1 is a possible D gene (8 bases). V was cut by 2 bases and J by 4 bases, with 20 bases left in between. The CDR3 is 17 residues long. The germline gives CDR1 ENHRY, CDR2 SYGVKD. In nucleotides, the CDR3 is TGTGCCATCAGTGAGGGGCAGGGGGCGCCGGGAGGAGAGACCCAGTACTTC. Translating it yields CAISEGQGAPGGETQYF.

The chain joins TRBV6-6 to TRBJ2-5, with 8 bases matching TRBD1. Germline V gene lookup returns CDR1 MNHNY and CDR2 SVGAGI (reference sequence). The CDR3 sequence is 15 residues long. The J segment lost 5 bases and the V segment lost 5 bases, leaving 10 bases of the junction unmatched. In DNA form, the CDR3 reads TGTGCCAGCAGTCACGCACAGGGGGAAGGCGAGACCCAGTACTTC. Translated, it gives CASSHAQGEGETQYF.

The chain recombines TRBV19 with TRBJ1-2, with D unresolved. V was trimmed by 5 bases and J by 4 bases, leaving 11 bases between them. Germline V gene lookup returns CDR1 LNHDA and CDR2 SQIVND (reference sequence). This CDR3 has 13 amino acids. CDR3 sequence reads: CASSQATSYGYTF. The CDR3 DNA reads as TGTGCCAGTAGTCAGGCGACCTCCTATGGCTACACCTTC.

V and J are TRBV29-1 and TRBJ2-3; D might be TRBD2 (6 bases). Between the trimmed V and J ends, which lost 3 bases and 4 bases, there was a span of 20 bases. Germline lookup yields CDR1 SQVTM and CDR2 ANQGSEA. The CDR3 runs to 16 residues. CDR3 protein: CSVDGDDGSLADTQYF. In DNA, the CDR3 is TGCAGCGTTGATGGCGATGACGGGAGTCTGGCAGATACGCAGTATTTT.

The chain uses TRBV6-2 or TRBV6-3 and TRBJ2-7; TRBD2 matches at 12 bases. Germline V CDR1 and CDR2: MNHEY, SVGEGT. The CDR3 loop spans 14 amino acids. V trimming: 4 bases; J trimming: 6 bases; junction bases outside the gene matches: 4. The CDR3 protein is CASSLTSGRGEQYF. The CDR3 DNA reads as TGTGCCAGCAGTTTGACTAGCGGGAGAGGCGAGCAGTACTTC.

This chain uses TRBV11-2 with TRBJ1-1; D unclear. V gave up 4 bases and J gave up 1 base, with 4 bases separating them. Per germline, CDR1 SGHAT and CDR2 FQNNGV. The CDR3 loop spans 12 amino acids. CDR3 DNA: TGTGCCAGCAGCTCCAGGAACACTGAAGCTTTCTTT. Amino acid sequence: CASSSRNTEAFF.

The rearrangement links TRBV28 to TRBJ2-5; weak D call: TRBD2 (7 bases). Germline V gene lookup returns CDR1 MDHEN and CDR2 SYDVKM. V lost 6 bases, J lost 5 bases, and 22 bases lay in between. CDR3 length: 16 amino acids. The CDR3 protein is CASSVLAPRGGETQYF. The DNA for the CDR3 is TGTGCCAGCAGCGTACTAGCGCCTAGAGGGGGGGAGACCCAGTACTTC.

The V and J genes are TRBV2 and TRBJ2-1; TRBD2 matches 8 bases. The germline gives CDR1 SNHLY, CDR2 FYNNEI. V lost 8 bases and J lost 6; bases outside the gene matches: 15. This CDR3 has 16 residues. CDR3 in DNA: TGTGCCAGCGCTGGTGTCCGGGAGGGGATTCTCAATGAGCAGTTCTTC. This sequence encodes CASAGVREGILNEQFF.

The V and J genes are TRBV7-2 and TRBJ1-2; the D gene is possibly TRBD1 (5 bases). CDR3 length equals 14 residues. Germline CDR1 reads SGHTA; CDR2 reads FQGNSA. Trimming left V 5 bases short and J 4 bases short, with 14 bases between. The CDR3 DNA sequence: TGTGCCAGCAGCAAAGGAGGGGACCTCTATGGCTACACCTTC. This gives the protein CASSKGGDLYGYTF.